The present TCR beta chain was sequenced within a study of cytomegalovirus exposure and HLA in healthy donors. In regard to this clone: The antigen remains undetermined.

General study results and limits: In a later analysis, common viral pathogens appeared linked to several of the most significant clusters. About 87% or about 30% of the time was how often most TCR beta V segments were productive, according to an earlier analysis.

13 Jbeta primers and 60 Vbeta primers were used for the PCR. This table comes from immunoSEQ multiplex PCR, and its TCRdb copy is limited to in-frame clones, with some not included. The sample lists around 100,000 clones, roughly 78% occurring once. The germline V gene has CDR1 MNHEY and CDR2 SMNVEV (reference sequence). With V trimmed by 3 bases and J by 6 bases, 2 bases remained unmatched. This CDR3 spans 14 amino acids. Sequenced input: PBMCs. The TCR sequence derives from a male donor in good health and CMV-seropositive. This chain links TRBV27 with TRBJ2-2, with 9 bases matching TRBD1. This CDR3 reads CASSFGTGSGELFF. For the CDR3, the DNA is TGTGCCAGCAGTTTCGGGACAGGGTCCGGGGAGCTGTTTTTT.